These T cell receptor beta chains were read from a single sample in a study of T cell repertoires in cytomegalovirus infection. MiXCR was run by TCRdb on the reads, yielding one entry per CDR3 protein. The profile shows 200,000 to 250,000 distinct CDR3 sequences, about 39% of them singletons. What these receptors recognize is not known. Sequencing was performed on CD8+ T cells from cultured PBMCs, taken from culture after CMV antigen stimulation. The receptors here all came from a human donor in good health (CMV status not recorded). Some clones in this sample may be carry-over from other donors' samples. Each CDR3 is given with its conserved first and last residue. A D gene is named only where the DNA matches it firmly. Clone size is stated in some rows and not others, as once, few, many or a class when expanded.

TRBD2	TRBV6-1	TRBJ2-1	.	TGTGCCAGAAGTGAAGCGGGGGATCACTACAATGAGCAGTTCTTC	CARSEAGDHYNEQFF
TRBD1	TRBV11-2	TRBJ1-2	.	TGTGCCAGCAGCCTGACAGGGTCAAGATTTGACTATGGCTACACCTTC	CASSLTGSRFDYGYTF
.	TRBV12-5	TRBJ1-2	few	TGTGCTAGTGGTTTACCCGGCCCGGGACACAATAACTATGGCTACACCTTC	CASGLPGPGHNNYGYTF
.	TRBV7-8	TRBJ1-1	many	TGTGCCAGCATGTCAAACACTGAAGCTTTCTTT	CASMSNTEAFF
.	TRBV6-1	TRBJ2-7	.	TGTGCCAGCAGTAGCCAACATGGGGGCGAGCAGTACTTC	CASSSQHGGEQYF
TRBD1	TRBV20-1	TRBJ1-1	.	TGCAGTGCTAGAGATGAGGACAGGGGCCGCCGAGACCTGAACACTGAAGCTTTCTTT	CSARDEDRGRRDLNTEAFF
.	TRBV7-8	TRBJ1-1	few	TGTGCCAGCAGCTTAGGGTTGGAGACAATGGCTGAAGCTTTCTTT	CASSLGLETMAEAFF
.	TRBV6-2/TRBV6-3	TRBJ2-2	.	TGTGCCAGCAGTCCCGAGGGCCGGAACACCGGGGAGCTGTTTTTT	CASSPEGRNTGELFF
.	TRBV20-1	TRBJ2-2	.	TGCAGTGTTGGAACAGGGATGAACACCGGGGAGCTGTTTTTT	CSVGTGMNTGELFF
TRBD2	TRBV11-2	TRBJ2-5	many	TGTGCCAGCAGCATGCGGTGGACTAGCGGGGAAGAGACCCAGTACTTC	CASSMRWTSGEETQYF
TRBD1	TRBV2	TRBJ1-6	few	TGTGCCAGCAGTGAAGAGACAGGGGGCGCCTTTTATAATTCACCCCTCCACTTT	CASSEETGGAFYNSPLHF
TRBD1	TRBV7-9	TRBJ1-2	few	TGTGCCAGCAGCCCTGGGGGGACAGAGGCTAACTATGGCTACACCTTC	CASSPGGTEANYGYTF
.	TRBV30	TRBJ2-3	.	TGTGCCTGGGATATGGCGGACTACACAGATACGCAGTATTTT	CAWDMADYTDTQYF
.	TRBV4-3	TRBJ1-1	.	TGCGCCAGCAGCCAAGGGGATGTTGAAGCTTTCTTT	CASSQGDVEAFF
.	TRBV12-3/TRBV12-4	TRBJ2-7	few	TGTGCCAGCAGTTTTTCCGGGAGCTTCTACGAGCAGTACTTC	CASSFSGSFYEQYF
.	TRBV7-8	TRBJ1-5	.	TGTGCCAGCAGCCCCGGGACAAACAATCAGCCCCAGCATTTT	CASSPGTNNQPQHF
.	TRBV7-8	TRBJ1-4	few	TGTGCCAGCAGCACCCCGGAGGAGGGCACAGAAAAACTGTTTTTT	CASSTPEEGTEKLFF
TRBD2	TRBV2	TRBJ2-7	.	TGTGCCAGCAGTCCCCGTGAAGGCGGGAGCTCCTACGAGCAGTACTTC	CASSPREGGSSYEQYF
TRBD1	TRBV10-3	TRBJ2-1	.	TGTGCCATCAGTGACAATACCCTAGAACAGGGGGCCTCCTACAATGAGCAGTTCTTC	CAISDNTLEQGASYNEQFF
.	TRBV7-3	TRBJ2-6	.	TGTGCCAGCAGTCAGGGATCAGGGGCCAACGTCCTGACTTTC	CASSQGSGANVLTF
TRBD2	TRBV7-6	TRBJ2-1	few	TGTGCCAGCAGCCGCGGGACTACGGATGAGCAGTTCTTC	CASSRGTTDEQFF
.	TRBV20-1	TRBJ2-1	.	TGCAGTGCTAGCCTAGAAGGGGGCAATGAGCAGTTCTTC	CSASLEGGNEQFF
.	TRBV20-1	TRBJ2-7	few	TGCAGTGCTAGAGACCTTGACAGTCCCCTCTACGAGCAGTACTTC	CSARDLDSPLYEQYF
TRBD1	TRBV7-8	TRBJ1-5	many	TGTGCCAGCAGCTCGGGGACAGGGGGAAATCAGCCCCAGCATTTT	CASSSGTGGNQPQHF
TRBD2	TRBV6-1	TRBJ2-1	.	TGTGCCAGCAGTGAAGTAGCGGGGCTTAACAATGAGCAGTTCTTC	CASSEVAGLNNEQFF
.	TRBV7-2	TRBJ2-1	few	TGTGCCAGCAGCCCCAGGCTGCTATACAATGAGCAGTTCTTC	CASSPRLLYNEQFF
.	TRBV27	TRBJ2-1	many	TGTGCCAGCAGTTTGGCCCCCGGGGGCCCCAAGTACAATGAGCAGTTCTTC	CASSLAPGGPKYNEQFF
TRBD1	TRBV7-9	TRBJ2-2	.	TGTGCCAGCAGCTTAGCCCTTCGACAGGGGGCGCCCGGGGAGCTGTTTTTT	CASSLALRQGAPGELFF
TRBD1	TRBV5-5	TRBJ1-2	.	TGTGCCAGCAGCTCCTCAGGGGGCCTTGGCTACACCTTC	CASSSSGGLGYTF
.	TRBV6-6	TRBJ2-3	few	TGTGCCAGCAGTTTCATAGCGGCAAACACAGATACGCAGTATTTT	CASSFIAANTDTQYF
.	TRBV29-1	TRBJ1-2	few	TGCAGCGTTGAAAGGGATTATGGCTACACCTTC	CSVERDYGYTF
.	TRBV6-6	TRBJ1-2	.	TGTGCCAGCAGTTACGGGCAGGGCAACTATGGCTACACCTTC	CASSYGQGNYGYTF